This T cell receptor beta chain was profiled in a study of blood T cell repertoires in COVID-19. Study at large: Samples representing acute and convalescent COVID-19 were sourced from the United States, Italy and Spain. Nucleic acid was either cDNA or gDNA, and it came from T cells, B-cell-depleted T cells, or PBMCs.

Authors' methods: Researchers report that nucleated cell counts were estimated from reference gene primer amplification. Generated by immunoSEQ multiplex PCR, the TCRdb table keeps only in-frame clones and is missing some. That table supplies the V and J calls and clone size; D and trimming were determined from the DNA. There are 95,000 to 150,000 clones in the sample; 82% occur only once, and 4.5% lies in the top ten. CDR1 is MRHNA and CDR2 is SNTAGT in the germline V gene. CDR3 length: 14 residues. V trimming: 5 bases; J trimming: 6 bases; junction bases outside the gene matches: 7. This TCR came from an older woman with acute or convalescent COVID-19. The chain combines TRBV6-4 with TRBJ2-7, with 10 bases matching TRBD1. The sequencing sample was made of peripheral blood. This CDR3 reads CASSWDRGPREQYF. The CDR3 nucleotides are TGTGCCAGCAGTTGGGACAGGGGTCCCCGCGAGCAGTACTTC.